This TCR beta chain is from a study of CD8+ T cells in alopecia areata. Study overall: Dosing spanned 6 to 18 months on tofacitinib, then 6 months off drug. Study-wide results and limits: Alopecia totalis/universalis scalp especially showed more expanded CD8+ clones than normal scalp.

Comment on this clone: Its antigen remains unidentified.

In each case, RNA was isolated and then reverse transcribed into cDNA as the sequencing template. Sequenced by immunoSEQ multiplex PCR; TCRdb stores in-frame clones only, minus some. The sample has some 5,000 clones; 60% are singletons. Between the trimmed V and J ends, which lost 1 base and 2 bases, there was a span of 10 bases. CDR3 length: 14 amino acids. Germline loops: CDR1 SGHRS, CDR2 YFSETQ. Collected material from alopecia areata patients comprised lesional scalp punch biopsies and peripheral blood. V usage is TRBV5-1 and J usage is TRBJ2-7; the D is unclear. The sequenced sample was skin. The sequence derives from a human donor with alopecia areata. CDR3 loop: CASSLYGKTYEQYF. As DNA, the CDR3 is TGCGCCAGCAGCTTGTATGGGAAAACCTACGAGCAGTACTTC. The full variable domain, in which reference TRBV5-1 and TRBJ2-7 provide the parts outside the CDR3, is KAGVTQTPRYLIKTRGQQVTLSCSPISGHRSVSWYQQTPGQGLQFLFEYFSETQRNKGNFPGRFSGRQFSNSRSEMNVSTLELGDSALYLCASSLYGKTYEQYFGPGTRLTVT.